This TCR beta chain was identified in a study of blood T cell repertoires in COVID-19 (dated by TCRdb to the early 2020s). Regarding the research as a whole: Samples covering the acute and convalescent phases of COVID-19 were provided by collaborators in the United States, Italy and Spain. The material from the prospective study consisted of cDNA or gDNA derived from T cells, B-cell-depleted T cells, or PBMCs. Subjects who had been exposed to COVID-19, were actively infected with it, or had recovered from it provided the deeply sampled blood TCRbeta repertoires that made up the dataset. Where available, HLA class I and class II types were taken from metadata supplied by the sample provider and were not determined by assay-based typing. The samples were drawn from the first 160 participants of the ongoing ImmuneRACE study and from under 1,500 subjects provided by 6 global collaborators. The sample metadata nearly always contained a de-identified subject ID, COVID-19 status, age in years and sex. The repertoires were released in a freely available public database meant as a resource for research on the immune response to SARS-CoV-2.

With regard to this clone: Its binding antigen is unknown. No base qualities exist here, and no much larger clone lies one base off it.

General findings and caveats noted by the study authors: The amount of clinical and demographic metadata varied by source and participant and was provided uncurated.

Enrolling through a virtual design, the prospective study's participants ranged in age from roughly 18 to 89 years and lived across approximately 25 United States geographic areas. In the prospective study, cohorts were assigned on the basis of participant-reported clinical history obtained from a screening survey and a study questionnaire. ImmuneRACE Cohort 3 recovered participants were defined by two consecutive negative NP/OP PCR tests, healthcare professional clearance, or symptom resolution. In the prospective study, whole blood, serum and a nasopharyngeal or oropharyngeal swab were collected from each participant by mobile phlebotomists. Additional blood draws and questionnaires over an approximately two-month period could optionally be provided by prospective study participants. Before DNA extraction, prospective study blood samples were shipped either frozen or at room temperature. The CDR3 has 12 amino acids, counting the end cysteine and phenylalanine. Only the CDR3 portion is preserved as DNA: 36 bases, with reading frame beginning at the first base. CDR1 and CDR2, per the germline V gene (reference sequence), are SEHNR and FQNEAQ. V loses 5 bases at its end and J loses 14 bases; junction bases beyond the gene matches: 11.

TCRbeta CDR3 regions were amplified from genomic DNA by means of the immunoSEQ Assay, a bias-controlled multiplex PCR. The source study handled its data this way. Nucleated cell counts per sample were estimated from amplification of reference gene primers within the assay. To quantify the absolute abundance of each unique TCRbeta CDR3 rearrangement, sequence reads were collapsed and filtered. For each sample, productive Simpson clonality was calculated by taking the square root of Simpson's diversity index across productive rearrangements. What TCRdb holds here is the immuneACCESS table cut down to in-frame rearrangements. Part of the clones is not present; checked against another copy, under half of the missing clones reflect an unresolved V gene, and the others are unexplained. The DNA gave D and trimming, while V, J and clone size come from that table. This sample is represented by around 210,000 clones; about 89% of them were singletons. Around 8.4% of the sample lies in the top ten.

This clonotype was sampled from a young woman who had recovered from COVID-19. This receptor chain uses TRBV7-9 and TRBJ1-2; TRBD1 matches 7 bases in the middle. The sequenced sample was PBMCs or T cells enriched from blood (not recorded which). The DNA is as follows: TGTGCCAGCAGCCCTCGACAGGGAGGAGAGACCTTC. This is translated as CASSPRQGGETF. Reference TRBV7-9 and TRBJ1-2 genes cover what lies past the CDR3, so the full variable domain is DTGVSQNPRHKITKRGQNVTFRCDPISEHNRLYWYRQTLGQGPEFLTYFQNEAQLEKSRLLSDRFSAERPKGSFSTLEIQRTEQGDSAMYLCASSPRQGGETFGSGTRLTVV.